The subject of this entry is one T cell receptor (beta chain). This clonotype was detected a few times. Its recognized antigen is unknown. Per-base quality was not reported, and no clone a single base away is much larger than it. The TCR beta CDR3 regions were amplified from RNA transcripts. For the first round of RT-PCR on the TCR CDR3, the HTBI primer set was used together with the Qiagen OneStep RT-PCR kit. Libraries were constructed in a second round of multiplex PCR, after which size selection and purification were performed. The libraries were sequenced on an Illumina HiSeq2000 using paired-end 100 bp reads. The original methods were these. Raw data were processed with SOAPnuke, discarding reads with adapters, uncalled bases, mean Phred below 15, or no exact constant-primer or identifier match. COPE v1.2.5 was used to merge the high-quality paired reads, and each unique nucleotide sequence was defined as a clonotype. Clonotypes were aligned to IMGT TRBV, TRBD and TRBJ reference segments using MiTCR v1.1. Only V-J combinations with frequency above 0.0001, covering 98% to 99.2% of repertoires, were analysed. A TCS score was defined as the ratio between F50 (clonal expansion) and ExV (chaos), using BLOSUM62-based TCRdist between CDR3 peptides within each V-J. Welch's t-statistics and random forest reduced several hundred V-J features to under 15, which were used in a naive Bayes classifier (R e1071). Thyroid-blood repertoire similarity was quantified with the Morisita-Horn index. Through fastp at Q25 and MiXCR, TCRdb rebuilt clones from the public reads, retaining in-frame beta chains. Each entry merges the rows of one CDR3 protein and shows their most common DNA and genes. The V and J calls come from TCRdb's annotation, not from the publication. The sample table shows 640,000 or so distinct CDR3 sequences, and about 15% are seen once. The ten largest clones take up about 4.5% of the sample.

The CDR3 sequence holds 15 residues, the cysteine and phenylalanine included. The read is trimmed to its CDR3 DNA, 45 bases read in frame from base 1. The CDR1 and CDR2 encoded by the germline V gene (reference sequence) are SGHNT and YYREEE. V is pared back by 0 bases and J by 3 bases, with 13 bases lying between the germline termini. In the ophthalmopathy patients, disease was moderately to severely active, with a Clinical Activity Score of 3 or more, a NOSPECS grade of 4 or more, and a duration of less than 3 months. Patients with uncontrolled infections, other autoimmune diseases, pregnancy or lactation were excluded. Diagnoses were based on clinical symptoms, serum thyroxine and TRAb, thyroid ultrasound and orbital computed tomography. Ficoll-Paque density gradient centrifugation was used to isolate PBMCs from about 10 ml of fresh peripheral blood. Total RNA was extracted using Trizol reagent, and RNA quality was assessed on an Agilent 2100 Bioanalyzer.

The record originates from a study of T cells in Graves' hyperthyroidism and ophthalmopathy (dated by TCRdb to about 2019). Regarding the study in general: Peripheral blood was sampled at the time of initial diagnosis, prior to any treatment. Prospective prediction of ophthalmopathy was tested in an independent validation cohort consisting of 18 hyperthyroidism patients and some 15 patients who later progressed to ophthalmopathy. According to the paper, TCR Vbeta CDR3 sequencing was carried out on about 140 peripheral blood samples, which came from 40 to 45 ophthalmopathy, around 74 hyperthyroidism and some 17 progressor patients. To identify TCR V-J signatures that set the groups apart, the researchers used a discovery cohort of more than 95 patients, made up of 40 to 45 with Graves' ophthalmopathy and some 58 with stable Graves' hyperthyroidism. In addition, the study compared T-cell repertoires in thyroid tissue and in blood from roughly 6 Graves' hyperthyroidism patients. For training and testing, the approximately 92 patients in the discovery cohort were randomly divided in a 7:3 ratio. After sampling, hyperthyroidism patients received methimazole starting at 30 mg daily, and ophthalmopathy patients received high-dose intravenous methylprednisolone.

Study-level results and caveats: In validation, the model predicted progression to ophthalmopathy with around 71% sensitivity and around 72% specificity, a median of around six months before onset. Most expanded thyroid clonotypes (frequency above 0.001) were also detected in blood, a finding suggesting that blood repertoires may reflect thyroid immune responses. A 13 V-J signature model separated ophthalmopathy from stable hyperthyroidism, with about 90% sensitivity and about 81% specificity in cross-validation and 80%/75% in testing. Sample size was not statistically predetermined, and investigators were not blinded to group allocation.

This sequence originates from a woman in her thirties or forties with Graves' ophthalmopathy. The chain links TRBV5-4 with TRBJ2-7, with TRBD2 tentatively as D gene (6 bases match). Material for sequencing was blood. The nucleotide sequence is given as TGTGCCAGCAGCTTGGGGGGACTTCTGGGCTACGAGCAGTACTTC. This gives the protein CASSLGGLLGYEQYF.